This T cell receptor (beta chain) was recovered during a study of brain T cells in children with intractable seizures. Time point defined: blood from clinic visit 5 months post-surgery; TSC patient then seizure free. Germline CDR1 is LNHNV and CDR2 is YYDKDF (reference sequence). With 4 bases removed from V and 2 bases from J, the gap between germline ends came to 17 bases. The CDR3 sequence is 16 residues long. This clone was seen a few times. Some clones are missing from TCRdb's copy, which holds only in-frame ones; the method was immunoSEQ multiplex PCR. Among about 340,000 clones listed, about 94% were seen once.

The rearrangement links TRBV15 to TRBJ1-2, with a tentative D call TRBD1 (6 bases). This clonotype originated in a boy younger than two with tuberous sclerosis and intractable seizures. Specimen: peripheral blood, collected about 5 months after surgery. The CDR3: CATSTPTGKSNYGYTF. CDR3 nucleotide sequence: TGTGCCACCAGCACACCCACAGGGAAGTCAAACTATGGCTACACCTTC.